These 32 T cell receptor beta chains share one sample of origin, sequenced in a study of CD8+ T cells in alopecia areata. Sequencing used cDNA as its template, made by extracting RNA and reverse transcribing it. Profiling relied on immunoSEQ multiplex PCR, and the TCRdb table lists in-frame clones only, not all of them. Here the sample spans around 97,000 clones, 45% to 60% being singletons. The material sequenced was CD4+ T cells sorted from blood. Source of these receptors: a human donor in good health.

V gene TRBV5-6 combines with J gene TRBJ1-5; D is perhaps TRBD1 (5 bases). The CDR3 sequence is 16 residues long. The germline CDR1 and CDR2 sequences are SGHDT and YYEEEE. Trimming took 2 bases from V and 3 from J, leaving 15 bases between them. Written as DNA, the CDR3 is TGTGCCAGCAGCTTCGCGATACAGGAACCCAATCAGCCCCAGCATTTT. It specifies CASSFAIQEPNQPQHF.

The V gene is TRBV2, the J gene TRBJ2-6, with D hard to call. The V end lost 7 bases, the J end lost 0 bases, and 13 bases lay between the germline ends. The germline gives CDR1 SNHLY, CDR2 FYNNEI. This CDR3 is 16 amino acids long. The CDR3 sequence: CASTPGLSSGANVLTF. CDR3 DNA sequence: TGTGCCAGCACTCCCGGTCTCAGCTCTGGGGCCAACGTCCTGACTTTC.

This sequence joins TRBV18 and TRBJ2-7; a weak D match, TRBD1 (6 bases). Germline-derived CDR1 and CDR2 are KGHSH and LQKENI. V was pared by 3 bases and J by 4 bases, with 16 bases between. The CDR3 contains 15 residues. The CDR3 sequence: CASSPPQGSTYEQYF. The CDR3, as DNA: TGTGCCAGCTCACCCCCCCAGGGGAGTACTTACGAGCAGTACTTC.

The gene calls are TRBV14 and TRBJ1-1; D is unresolved. Germline V gives CDR1 SGHDN, CDR2 FVKESK. The V end was cut by 2 bases, the J end by 4 bases, with 14 bases between. The CDR3 covers 15 residues. The chain's CDR3 is CASSQSLLGGTEAFF. CDR3 DNA sequence: TGTGCCAGCAGCCAATCCCTGCTGGGTGGCACTGAAGCTTTCTTT.

In this sample, this clone turned up a few times. The genes are TRBV18 and TRBJ2-1; D is possibly TRBD1 or TRBD2 (5 bases each). Germline assignment: CDR1 KGHSH and CDR2 LQKENI. V dropped 3 bases and J dropped 6 bases, with 12 bases sitting between them. The CDR3 loop spans 14 amino acids. The CDR3: CASSPGVRGNEQFF. The CDR3, as DNA: TGTGCCAGCTCACCGGGGGTCCGAGGCAATGAGCAGTTCTTC.

The chain is built from TRBV7-2 and TRBJ2-3; D gene unclear. The V end lost 5 bases, the J end lost 1 base, and 13 bases lay between the germline ends. Germline V gene sequence: CDR1 SGHTA, CDR2 FQGNSA. This CDR3 region has 15 residues. The CDR3 sequence: CASSPVALGTDTQYF. As DNA, the CDR3 is TGTGCCAGCAGCCCCGTTGCATTGGGCACAGATACGCAGTATTTT.

The chain combines TRBV5-1 with TRBJ1-1; D possibly corresponds to TRBD1 (6 bases). Germline V gene data show CDR1 as SGHRS and CDR2 as YFSETQ. The CDR3 length is 13 residues. V lost 4 bases and J lost 5, with 12 bases in between. CDR3 DNA sequence: TGCGCCAGCAGCCTAACAGGGATGACTGAAGCTTTCTTT. Translation: CASSLTGMTEAFF.

This clone was detected only a few times. The chain joins TRBV18 to TRBJ2-7; D is possibly TRBD1 (5 bases). Per germline, CDR1 KGHSH and CDR2 LQKENI. The CDR3 extends over 14 amino acids. V gave up 6 bases and J gave up 7 bases, with 19 bases separating them. The CDR3, as DNA: TGTGCCAGCTCCCGAGACTTAGGGGCGGAAGAGCAGTACTTC. Its protein product is CASSRDLGAEEQYF. Combining the CDR3 with reference TRBV18 and TRBJ2-7 gives the whole variable domain NAGVMQNPRHLVRRRGQEARLRCSPMKGHSHVYWYRQLPEEGLKFMVYLQKENIIDESGMPKERFSAEFPKEGPSILRIQQVVRGDSAAYFCASSRDLGAEEQYFGPGTRLTVT.

The rearrangement links TRBV30 to TRBJ1-3, with 7 bases that match TRBD1. Germline V gives CDR1 GTSNPN, CDR2 SVGIG (reference sequence). V trimming: 2 bases; J trimming: 3 bases; junction bases outside the gene matches: 7. The CDR3 extends over 15 amino acids. Here the CDR3 reads CAWSSGTAFGNTIYF. The CDR3 DNA is TGTGCCTGGAGTTCCGGGACAGCGTTTGGAAACACCATATATTTT.

This chain joins TRBV20-1 and TRBJ2-1; D ambiguous. CDR3 length: 11 residues. V gave up 1 base and J gave up 8 bases, with 6 bases separating them. CDR1 is DFQATT and CDR2 is SNEGSKA in the germline V gene (reference sequence). Written as DNA, the CDR3 is TGCAGTGCTAGAGCTGGGTATGAGCAGTTCTTC. This sequence encodes CSARAGYEQFF.

The genes are TRBV15 and TRBJ2-5; 7 bases align to TRBD2. There are 14 residues in the CDR3. Per the germline V gene, CDR1 is LNHNV and CDR2 is YYDKDF (reference sequence). The V segment lost 1 base and the J segment 3 bases; nucleotides outside the gene matches: 2. CDR3 in DNA: TGTGCCACCAGCAGAGCTGGGGGGGAAGAGACCCAGTACTTC. Translation: CATSRAGGEETQYF. The entire variable domain, with the rest obtained from reference TRBV15 and TRBJ2-5, is as follows: DAMVIQNPRYQVTQFGKPVTLSCSQTLNHNVMYWYQQKSSQAPKLLFHYYDKDFNNEADTPDNFQSRRPNTSFCFLDIRSPGLGDTAMYLCATSRAGGEETQYFGPGTRLLVL.

The rearrangement uses TRBV4-1 and TRBJ2-3; 8 positions agree with TRBD1. With 0 bases clipped from V and 5 bases from J, the junction kept 4 bases outside the gene matches. Germline V CDR1 and CDR2: MGHRA, YSYEKL. This CDR3 spans 15 amino acids. The DNA for the CDR3 is TGCGCCAGCAGCCAAGAAGGACAGGGTATAGATACGCAGTATTTT. Translation: CASSQEGQGIDTQYF.

Here the CDR3 reads CASTAQGTGSTDTQYF. In DNA, the CDR3 is TGCGCCAGCACCGCCCAAGGGACAGGGAGCACAGATACGCAGTATTTT. This chain links TRBV5-1 with TRBJ2-3; TRBD1 matches 9 bases. The V and J ends lost 6 bases and 0 bases, in that order; junction bases with no gene match: 8. The CDR3 runs to 16 residues. From germline, CDR1 is SGHRS and CDR2 YFSETQ.

The V gene is TRBV4-2, the J gene TRBJ1-2; D may be TRBD1 (5 bases). This CDR3 is built from 14 residues. Germline CDR1 and CDR2: LGHNA and YNFKEQ. The germline V and J ends were trimmed by 3 bases and 1 base, with 9 bases remaining between them. CDR3 sequence (DNA): TGTGCCAGCAGCCAGGGGGACGGTAACTATGGCTACACCTTC. Translated, it gives CASSQGDGNYGYTF.

The rearrangement uses TRBV29-1 and TRBJ2-3; D possibly corresponds to TRBD2 (5 bases). Germline CDR1 SQVTM, CDR2 ANQGSEA. CDR3 length: 14 residues. The V end lost 7 bases, the J end lost 6 bases, and 20 bases lay between the germline ends. The CDR3 loop is CSGLTRGRGDTQYF. CDR3 sequence (DNA): TGCAGCGGACTAACCCGCGGGCGAGGGGATACGCAGTATTTT.

V is TRBV29-1 and J is TRBJ2-5, with TRBD1 matching 7 bases. CDR3 length: 14 residues. With V trimmed by 4 bases and J by 2 bases, 7 bases remained unmatched. Germline V gene lookup returns CDR1 SQVTM and CDR2 ANQGSEA. The CDR3 DNA is TGCAGCGTTGTTGGACAGGACGCACAAGAGACCCAGTACTTC. Translation: CSVVGQDAQETQYF.

The rearrangement uses TRBV5-1 and TRBJ1-1; D uncertain. Germline V gene lookup returns CDR1 SGHRS and CDR2 YFSETQ. The CDR3 is 13 amino acids. Trimming pared 0 bases from V and 3 bases from J, leaving 6 bases between. The chain's CDR3 is CASSLAEDTEAFF. The CDR3 nucleotides are TGCGCCAGCAGCTTGGCCGAGGACACTGAAGCTTTCTTT. The full variable domain, its missing parts supplied by reference TRBV5-1 and TRBJ1-1, is KAGVTQTPRYLIKTRGQQVTLSCSPISGHRSVSWYQQTPGQGLQFLFEYFSETQRNKGNFPGRFSGRQFSNSRSEMNVSTLELGDSALYLCASSLAEDTEAFFGQGTRLTVV.

The rearrangement uses TRBV30 and TRBJ1-4; TRBD1 matches at 10 bases. Per germline, CDR1 GTSNPN and CDR2 SVGIG (reference sequence). The CDR3 has 14 residues. After removal of 5 bases from V and 4 bases from J, the junction contained 4 bases not matched to a gene. The CDR3 DNA sequence: TGTGCCTGGGGGGGACAGGGGATTAATGAAAAACTGTTTTTT. Its protein is CAWGGQGINEKLFF.

The chain combines TRBV4-1 with TRBJ2-7, with a possible D match to TRBD1 (5 bases). CDR3 length: 15 residues. The germline CDR1 and CDR2 sequences are MGHRA and YSYEKL. The V end lost 3 bases, the J end lost 3 bases, and 15 bases lay between the germline ends. DNA of the CDR3: TGCGCCAGCAGCCAGCAGGTTCAGGGAATCTACGAGCAGTACTTC. It specifies CASSQQVQGIYEQYF.

V gene TRBV30 combines with J gene TRBJ1-1; a possible D gene is TRBD1 (5 bases). Deletions cut 8 bases from V and 2 bases from J, with 15 bases between. Germline assignment: CDR1 GTSNPN and CDR2 SVGIG (reference sequence). This CDR3 has 13 residues. The CDR3 bases are TGTGCCCTGGAACTTTGGGGCAACACTGAAGCTTTCTTT. Translation: CALELWGNTEAFF.

This clone was observed a few times. The chain couples TRBV25-1 to TRBJ1-2; 9 bases map to TRBD1. J gave up 6 bases and V 1 base, and 15 bases lay outside the gene matches. CDR1 is MGHDK, CDR2 SYGVNS, per germline. The length of the CDR3 is 18 residues. The CDR3 is CASSESTPRTGDNHGYTF. The CDR3 nucleotides read TGTGCCAGCAGTGAATCTACTCCTCGGACAGGGGATAATCATGGCTACACCTTC.

A remark on this clone: This sample includes further DNA sequences coding for the same CDR3. This chain uses TRBV5-1 with TRBJ2-5; 12 bases agree with TRBD2. This CDR3 has 15 residues. With V trimmed by 4 bases and J by 5 bases, 6 bases remained unmatched. Germline values: CDR1 SGHRS, CDR2 YFSETQ. CDR3 DNA: TGCGCCAGCAGCCTGGGACTAGCGGGCGGGGAGACCCAGTACTTC. This sequence encodes CASSLGLAGGETQYF.

This sequence joins TRBV4-2 and TRBJ2-5; tentatively, D is TRBD2 (6 bases). Germline values: CDR1 LGHNA, CDR2 YNFKEQ. With 2 bases removed from V and 2 bases from J, the gap between germline ends came to 9 bases. This CDR3 comprises 14 residues. The CDR3 protein is CASSQPGGQETQYF. CDR3 coding DNA: TGTGCCAGCAGCCAACCCGGGGGACAAGAGACCCAGTACTTC.

The chain uses TRBV15 and TRBJ1-1, with no clear D. The CDR3 loop spans 14 amino acids. The V gene lost 1 base and the J gene lost 0 bases, with 6 bases spanning the gap. Looked up from germline, CDR1 is LNHNV and CDR2 is YYDKDF (reference sequence). The CDR3 protein is CATSRVSVNTEAFF. The CDR3 DNA sequence: TGTGCCACCAGCAGAGTTTCAGTGAACACTGAAGCTTTCTTT.

The chain links TRBV2 to TRBJ2-1; 7 nucleotides match TRBD2. With V trimmed by 7 bases and J by 5 bases, 11 bases remained unmatched. Looked up from germline, CDR1 is SNHLY and CDR2 is FYNNEI. The CDR3 contains 15 residues. The CDR3 loop reads CASKASGLSDNEQFF. The CDR3 DNA sequence: TGTGCCAGCAAGGCTAGCGGATTAAGCGACAATGAGCAGTTCTTC.

The genes are TRBV30 and TRBJ1-2; unclear D gene. V was clipped by 3 bases and J by 1 base, with 9 bases between them. The CDR3 extends over 13 amino acids. Germline V gene data show CDR1 as GTSNPN and CDR2 as SVGIG (reference sequence). The CDR3 DNA reads as TGTGCCTGGAGGACTCGATTTAACTATGGCTACACCTTC. This translates into CAWRTRFNYGYTF.

The V gene is TRBV7-9, the J gene TRBJ2-2; 8 bases are a match to TRBD1. V dropped 5 bases and J dropped 4; count of bases not matched to a gene: 12. This CDR3 comprises 17 residues. From germline, CDR1 is SEHNR and CDR2 FQNEAQ (reference sequence). Here the CDR3 DNA reads TGTGCCAGCAGCCCTACCGGGACAGGAAGGCGCACCGGGGAGCTGTTTTTT. Residues: CASSPTGTGRRTGELFF.

The rearrangement joins TRBV30 to TRBJ2-3; TRBD1 matches 7 bases. The CDR3 is made up of 15 amino acids. From germline, CDR1 is GTSNPN and CDR2 SVGIG (reference sequence). The V segment lost 2 bases and the J segment 1 base; nucleotides outside the gene matches: 6. CDR3 bases: TGTGCCTGGAGTCTTACCGGGACAGGCACAGATACGCAGTATTTT. It specifies CAWSLTGTGTDTQYF.

This sequence joins TRBV2 and TRBJ2-5; 7 bases agree with TRBD2. The J segment lost 4 bases and the V segment lost 5 bases, leaving 4 bases of the junction unmatched. In germline, CDR1 is SNHLY, CDR2 FYNNEI. This CDR3 comprises 13 residues. The CDR3 region is CASSQGGRETQYF. In DNA, the CDR3 is TGTGCCAGCAGTCAGGGAGGGCGAGAGACCCAGTACTTC.

This chain joins TRBV5-1 and TRBJ2-3; possible D gene TRBD2, 6 bases. CDR3 length: 16 amino acids. Germline V CDR1 and CDR2: SGHRS, YFSETQ. Trimming pared 0 bases from V and 3 bases from J, leaving 14 bases between. CDR3 sequence: CASSLGTDGLTDTQYF. CDR3 coding DNA: TGCGCCAGCAGCTTGGGGACCGACGGACTAACAGATACGCAGTATTTT.

The chain carries TRBV28 and TRBJ2-7; 8 nucleotides align to TRBD1. Trimming took 6 bases from V and 2 from J; bases not matched to a gene: 6. This CDR3 is 14 amino acids long. The V gene's germline CDR1 is MDHEN and CDR2 SYDVKM. The CDR3, as DNA: TGTGCCAGCAGCCCAGGGGGCCGAGCCTACGAGCAGTACTTC. This gives the protein CASSPGGRAYEQYF.

V is TRBV18 and J is TRBJ2-3; D not resolved. Trimming shortened V by 3 bases and J by 5 bases, and 6 bases separated the two germline ends. Germline-derived CDR1 and CDR2 are KGHSH and LQKENI. The CDR3 is 12 residues long. This CDR3 reads CASSPRQDTQYF. The CDR3 nucleotides read TGTGCCAGCTCACCCCGGCAAGATACGCAGTATTTT.